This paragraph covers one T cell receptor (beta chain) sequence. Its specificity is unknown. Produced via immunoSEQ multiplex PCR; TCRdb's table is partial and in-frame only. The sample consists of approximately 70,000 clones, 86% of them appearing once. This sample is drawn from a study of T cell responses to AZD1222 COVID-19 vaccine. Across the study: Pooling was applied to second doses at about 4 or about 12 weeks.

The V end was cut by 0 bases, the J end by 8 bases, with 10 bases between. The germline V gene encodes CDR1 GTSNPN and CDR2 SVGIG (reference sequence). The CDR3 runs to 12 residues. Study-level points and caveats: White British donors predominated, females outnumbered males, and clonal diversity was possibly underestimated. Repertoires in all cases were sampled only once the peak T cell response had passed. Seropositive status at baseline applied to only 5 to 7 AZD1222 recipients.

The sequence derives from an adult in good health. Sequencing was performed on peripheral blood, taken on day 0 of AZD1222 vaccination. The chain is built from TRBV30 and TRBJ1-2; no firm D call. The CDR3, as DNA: TGTGCCTGGAGTGTGGGTGTAAGGGGCTACACCTTC. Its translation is CAWSVGVRGYTF.